A selection of T cell receptor beta chains follows, all from one sample in a study of T-cell memory formation after mild COVID-19. TCRdb re-analysed the 5' RACE reads in MiXCR, keeping a single row per CDR3 protein. The profile shows about 600,000 distinct CDR3 sequences, roughly 22% of them singletons. The sample taken for sequencing was PBMCs or a T cell subset sorted from them (not recorded which). Every receptor here comes from an adult woman who had mild COVID-19 (a few samples of this study predate the infection). Cell type and time point are not known. Each CDR3 is given with its conserved first and last residue. Each record gives: V gene, D gene, clone size, J gene, CDR3 protein, CDR3 DNA. A D gene is named only where the DNA matches it firmly. Size values are once, few and many counts, or a class for expanded clones, and some rows have none.

v_gene: TRBV14; d_gene: NA; abundance: few; j_gene: TRBJ1-2; CDR3aa: CASSPNNTPYGYTF; CDR3nt: TGTGCCAGCAGCCCAAATAATACACCCTATGGCTACACCTTC
v_gene: TRBV7-9; d_gene: TRBD1; abundance: few; j_gene: TRBJ2-5; CDR3aa: CASSSQGETQYF; CDR3nt: TGTGCCAGCAGTTCACAGGGGGAGACCCAGTACTTC
v_gene: TRBV27; d_gene: NA; abundance: NA; j_gene: TRBJ1-2; CDR3aa: CASSPSAVGDGYTF; CDR3nt: TGTGCCAGCAGTCCCTCAGCCGTAGGGGATGGCTACACCTTC
v_gene: TRBV20-1; d_gene: TRBD1; abundance: few; j_gene: TRBJ2-1; CDR3aa: CSAPRQGFSSYNEQFF; CDR3nt: TGCAGTGCTCCTAGACAGGGCTTTAGCTCCTACAATGAGCAGTTCTTC
v_gene: TRBV9; d_gene: NA; abundance: NA; j_gene: TRBJ1-1; CDR3aa: CASSVGVEGEAFF; CDR3nt: TGTGCCAGCAGCGTAGGGGTTGAGGGTGAAGCTTTCTTT
v_gene: TRBV5-1; d_gene: TRBD2; abundance: NA; j_gene: TRBJ2-2; CDR3aa: CASSSPGLHTGELFF; CDR3nt: TGCGCCAGCAGCTCACCGGGACTACACACCGGGGAGCTGTTTTTT
v_gene: TRBV5-1; d_gene: NA; abundance: NA; j_gene: TRBJ2-3; CDR3aa: CASSLQGPGTDTQYF; CDR3nt: TGCGCCAGCAGCTTGCAGGGCCCTGGGACAGATACGCAGTATTTT
v_gene: TRBV5-1; d_gene: NA; abundance: NA; j_gene: TRBJ1-1; CDR3aa: CASSLAPGGENEAFF; CDR3nt: TGCGCCAGCAGCTTGGCCCCGGGGGGGGAAAATGAAGCTTTCTTT
v_gene: TRBV6-6; d_gene: TRBD1; abundance: few; j_gene: TRBJ2-7; CDR3aa: CASSPSRDRGLAPYEQYF; CDR3nt: TGTGCCAGCAGCCCATCCCGGGACAGGGGTCTAGCCCCCTACGAGCAGTACTTC
v_gene: TRBV5-1; d_gene: TRBD2; abundance: many; j_gene: TRBJ2-1; CDR3aa: CASSLNLAGFTYNEQFF; CDR3nt: TGCGCCAGCAGCCTGAACCTAGCGGGGTTCACCTACAATGAGCAGTTCTTC
v_gene: TRBV12-3/TRBV12-4; d_gene: NA; abundance: NA; j_gene: TRBJ2-2; CDR3aa: CASSPAGPGELFF; CDR3nt: TGTGCCAGCAGTCCGGCGGGACCCGGGGAGCTGTTTTTT
v_gene: TRBV19; d_gene: TRBD1; abundance: few; j_gene: TRBJ2-7; CDR3aa: CASGDRGRYEQYF; CDR3nt: TGTGCCAGCGGGGACAGGGGGCGATACGAGCAGTACTTC
v_gene: TRBV11-2; d_gene: NA; abundance: few; j_gene: TRBJ2-2; CDR3aa: CASSLESLLGELFF; CDR3nt: TGTGCCAGCAGCTTAGAGTCTCTTCTGGGGGAGCTGTTTTTT
v_gene: TRBV11-3; d_gene: NA; abundance: NA; j_gene: TRBJ2-3; CDR3aa: CASSLRSSEPDTQYF; CDR3nt: TGTGCCAGCAGCTTACGCTCTAGCGAGCCAGATACGCAGTATTTT
v_gene: TRBV5-5; d_gene: NA; abundance: NA; j_gene: TRBJ1-4; CDR3aa: CASTFRLGGEKLFF; CDR3nt: TGTGCCAGCACCTTCCGTCTGGGAGGGGAAAAACTGTTTTTT
v_gene: TRBV6-5; d_gene: NA; abundance: few; j_gene: TRBJ2-5; CDR3aa: CASSYSWGIYETQYF; CDR3nt: TGTGCCAGCAGTTACTCGTGGGGGATCTACGAGACCCAGTACTTC
v_gene: TRBV6-2/TRBV6-3; d_gene: NA; abundance: few; j_gene: TRBJ2-1; CDR3aa: CASSYVGGNEQFF; CDR3nt: TGTGCCAGCAGTTACGTAGGCGGGAATGAGCAGTTCTTC
v_gene: TRBV4-1; d_gene: TRBD1; abundance: few; j_gene: TRBJ2-2; CDR3aa: CASSQGTGGVIGELFF; CDR3nt: TGCGCCAGCAGCCAAGGAACAGGGGGCGTCATCGGGGAGCTGTTTTTT
v_gene: TRBV24-1; d_gene: TRBD2; abundance: NA; j_gene: TRBJ2-1; CDR3aa: CATSDLALAGEAAEQFF; CDR3nt: TGTGCCACCAGTGATTTGGCACTAGCGGGAGAAGCGGCTGAGCAGTTCTTC
v_gene: TRBV7-9; d_gene: NA; abundance: many; j_gene: TRBJ2-3; CDR3aa: CASSTLTDTQYF; CDR3nt: TGTGCCAGCAGCACTCTCACAGATACGCAGTATTTT
v_gene: TRBV7-2; d_gene: NA; abundance: NA; j_gene: TRBJ1-6; CDR3aa: CASSPWTAANSPLHF; CDR3nt: TGTGCCAGCAGCCCTTGGACAGCTGCTAATTCACCCCTCCACTTT
v_gene: TRBV7-6; d_gene: TRBD2; abundance: few; j_gene: TRBJ2-5; CDR3aa: CASSSGLAGWETQYF; CDR3nt: TGTGCCAGCAGCTCGGGACTAGCGGGGTGGGAGACCCAGTACTTC
v_gene: TRBV12-3/TRBV12-4; d_gene: TRBD1; abundance: few; j_gene: TRBJ1-1; CDR3aa: CASSLAPQGRTEAFF; CDR3nt: TGTGCCAGCAGTTTGGCCCCACAGGGGAGAACTGAAGCTTTCTTT
v_gene: TRBV5-8; d_gene: NA; abundance: few; j_gene: TRBJ1-1; CDR3aa: CASSRRTANTEAFF; CDR3nt: TGTGCCAGCAGCCGGCGGACAGCTAACACTGAAGCTTTCTTT
v_gene: TRBV12-3/TRBV12-4; d_gene: NA; abundance: few; j_gene: TRBJ2-3; CDR3aa: CASSLSLYTQYF; CDR3nt: TGTGCCAGCAGTTTAAGCTTGTATACGCAGTATTTT
v_gene: TRBV25-1; d_gene: TRBD1; abundance: few; j_gene: TRBJ2-1; CDR3aa: CASSELRGQGRIF; CDR3nt: TGTGCCAGCAGTGAATTGCGGGGACAGGGACGAATCTTC
v_gene: TRBV20-1; d_gene: NA; abundance: few; j_gene: TRBJ2-2; CDR3aa: CSAQDRRGRELFF; CDR3nt: TGCAGTGCCCAGGACAGAAGGGGTAGGGAGCTGTTTTTT
v_gene: TRBV6-2/TRBV6-3; d_gene: TRBD2; abundance: few; j_gene: TRBJ2-1; CDR3aa: CASSRYGLAGDRDNEQFF; CDR3nt: TGTGCCAGCAGCCGTTACGGGCTAGCGGGAGATCGGGACAATGAGCAGTTCTTC
v_gene: TRBV7-9; d_gene: TRBD1; abundance: NA; j_gene: TRBJ2-3; CDR3aa: CASSLRRTGGGTDTQYF; CDR3nt: TGTGCCAGCAGCTTAAGACGAACAGGGGGCGGGACAGATACGCAGTATTTT
v_gene: TRBV5-1; d_gene: NA; abundance: NA; j_gene: TRBJ2-5; CDR3aa: CASRAASRETQYF; CDR3nt: TGCGCCAGCAGAGCGGCGTCGCGAGAGACCCAGTACTTC
v_gene: TRBV6-5; d_gene: TRBD2; abundance: NA; j_gene: TRBJ2-7; CDR3aa: CASSYSNSGGSYEQYF; CDR3nt: TGTGCCAGCAGTTACTCGAATAGCGGGGGCTCCTACGAGCAGTACTTC
v_gene: TRBV5-6; d_gene: TRBD1; abundance: few; j_gene: TRBJ1-5; CDR3aa: CASSTGTGNQPQHF; CDR3nt: TGTGCCAGCAGCACCGGGACAGGGAATCAGCCCCAGCATTTT
v_gene: TRBV4-2; d_gene: TRBD1; abundance: few; j_gene: TRBJ2-7; CDR3aa: CASSKRTGDIYEQYF; CDR3nt: TGTGCCAGCAGCAAACGGACAGGGGATATTTACGAGCAGTACTTC
v_gene: TRBV10-3; d_gene: TRBD1; abundance: few; j_gene: TRBJ2-3; CDR3aa: CAISEDRGLDTQYF; CDR3nt: TGTGCCATCAGTGAGGACAGGGGCTTAGATACGCAGTATTTT
v_gene: TRBV30; d_gene: NA; abundance: few; j_gene: TRBJ1-4; CDR3aa: CAWSVEDSTKLFF; CDR3nt: TGTGCCTGGAGTGTAGAGGACAGCACAAAACTGTTTTTT
v_gene: TRBV7-9; d_gene: TRBD1; abundance: NA; j_gene: TRBJ1-1; CDR3aa: CASSSTGGKGGTEAFF; CDR3nt: TGTGCCAGCAGCTCGACAGGGGGGAAAGGGGGGACTGAAGCTTTCTTT
v_gene: TRBV5-6; d_gene: TRBD1; abundance: few; j_gene: TRBJ2-7; CDR3aa: CASSMGQINEQYF; CDR3nt: TGTGCCAGCAGCATGGGACAGATCAACGAGCAGTACTTC
v_gene: TRBV6-1; d_gene: TRBD1; abundance: few; j_gene: TRBJ2-5; CDR3aa: CASSVGQGTETQYF; CDR3nt: TGTGCCAGCAGTGTGGGACAGGGAACGGAGACCCAGTACTTC
v_gene: TRBV11-2; d_gene: NA; abundance: few; j_gene: TRBJ2-1; CDR3aa: CASSFRQPDNEQFF; CDR3nt: TGTGCCAGCAGCTTTCGACAGCCGGACAATGAGCAGTTCTTC
v_gene: TRBV15; d_gene: NA; abundance: NA; j_gene: TRBJ2-2; CDR3aa: CATSRATDTGELFF; CDR3nt: TGTGCCACCAGCAGAGCCACAGACACCGGGGAGCTGTTTTTT
v_gene: TRBV4-3; d_gene: TRBD2; abundance: NA; j_gene: TRBJ2-1; CDR3aa: CASSHGTTNEQFF; CDR3nt: TGCGCCAGCAGCCACGGGACTACCAATGAGCAGTTCTTC
v_gene: TRBV25-1; d_gene: TRBD1; abundance: NA; j_gene: TRBJ1-4; CDR3aa: CASEPGDRGHEKLFF; CDR3nt: TGTGCCAGCGAGCCGGGGGACAGGGGGCATGAAAAACTGTTTTTT
v_gene: TRBV5-1; d_gene: TRBD2; abundance: many; j_gene: TRBJ2-3; CDR3aa: CASSRLAGEESADTQYF; CDR3nt: TGCGCCAGCAGCAGACTAGCGGGAGAGGAAAGCGCAGATACGCAGTATTTT
v_gene: TRBV7-8; d_gene: TRBD1; abundance: NA; j_gene: TRBJ1-5; CDR3aa: CASSLAPGQGIQPQHF; CDR3nt: TGTGCCAGCAGCTTAGCCCCGGGACAGGGGATTCAGCCCCAGCATTTT
v_gene: TRBV11-3; d_gene: TRBD2; abundance: NA; j_gene: TRBJ2-1; CDR3aa: CASSLEALAGVDNEQFF; CDR3nt: TGTGCCAGCAGCTTAGAGGCCCTAGCGGGAGTGGACAATGAGCAGTTCTTC
v_gene: TRBV5-1; d_gene: NA; abundance: few; j_gene: TRBJ2-7; CDR3aa: CASSELGRGKSYEQYF; CDR3nt: TGCGCCAGCAGTGAATTGGGCAGGGGAAAGTCCTACGAGCAGTACTTC
v_gene: TRBV12-3/TRBV12-4; d_gene: TRBD1; abundance: few; j_gene: TRBJ2-7; CDR3aa: CASSSTPGTGGSYEQYF; CDR3nt: TGTGCCAGCAGTTCAACCCCCGGGACAGGGGGCTCCTACGAGCAGTACTTC
v_gene: TRBV7-3; d_gene: NA; abundance: NA; j_gene: TRBJ2-3; CDR3aa: CASKDGSGTDTQYF; CDR3nt: TGTGCCAGCAAGGACGGCTCGGGCACAGATACGCAGTATTTT
v_gene: TRBV20-1; d_gene: TRBD2; abundance: NA; j_gene: TRBJ2-5; CDR3aa: CSAPGLAGGLETQYF; CDR3nt: TGCAGTGCCCCCGGACTAGCGGGAGGTTTGGAGACCCAGTACTTC
v_gene: TRBV20-1; d_gene: NA; abundance: few; j_gene: TRBJ2-5; CDR3aa: CSATGEGKETQYF; CDR3nt: TGCAGTGCCACGGGAGAGGGGAAAGAGACCCAGTACTTC
v_gene: TRBV12-3/TRBV12-4; d_gene: TRBD1; abundance: NA; j_gene: TRBJ1-2; CDR3aa: CASSPGQGALGYTF; CDR3nt: TGTGCCAGCAGTCCCGGACAGGGGGCGCTTGGCTACACCTTC
v_gene: TRBV15; d_gene: NA; abundance: once; j_gene: TRBJ1-4; CDR3aa: CATSQNLGLFF; CDR3nt: TGTGCCACCAGTCAAAACCTCGGGCTGTTTTTT
v_gene: TRBV6-2/TRBV6-3; d_gene: NA; abundance: few; j_gene: TRBJ2-7; CDR3aa: CASRGKGSTYEQYF; CDR3nt: TGTGCCAGCAGGGGGAAAGGGTCGACCTACGAGCAGTACTTC
v_gene: TRBV5-1; d_gene: NA; abundance: many; j_gene: TRBJ1-1; CDR3aa: CASSLEGPNTEAFF; CDR3nt: TGCGCCAGCAGCTTGGAAGGCCCGAACACTGAAGCTTTCTTT
v_gene: TRBV7-9; d_gene: NA; abundance: many; j_gene: TRBJ2-3; CDR3aa: CASSPGSFYSTDTQYF; CDR3nt: TGTGCCAGCAGCCCGGGGTCCTTTTATAGCACAGATACGCAGTATTTT
v_gene: TRBV27; d_gene: NA; abundance: few; j_gene: TRBJ1-5; CDR3aa: CASSLHRAGYQPQHF; CDR3nt: TGTGCCAGCAGTTTACACAGGGCAGGTTATCAGCCCCAGCATTTT
v_gene: TRBV20-1; d_gene: TRBD2; abundance: few; j_gene: TRBJ2-1; CDR3aa: CSARDLAGGSSYNEQFF; CDR3nt: TGCAGTGCTAGAGATTTGGCGGGGGGGAGCTCCTACAATGAGCAGTTCTTC
v_gene: TRBV29-1; d_gene: NA; abundance: NA; j_gene: TRBJ1-5; CDR3aa: CSVGSNPNQPQHF; CDR3nt: TGCAGCGTTGGGAGTAACCCGAATCAGCCCCAGCATTTT
v_gene: TRBV4-1; d_gene: NA; abundance: NA; j_gene: TRBJ2-1; CDR3aa: CASSQVRDFSYNEQFF; CDR3nt: TGCGCCAGCAGCCAAGTCAGGGACTTCTCCTACAATGAGCAGTTCTTC
v_gene: TRBV12-3/TRBV12-4; d_gene: TRBD2; abundance: NA; j_gene: TRBJ2-1; CDR3aa: CASSRLGSGRVSNNEQFF; CDR3nt: TGTGCCAGCAGCCGTCTGGGTAGCGGGAGAGTTAGCAACAATGAGCAGTTCTTC